Shown below are 9 T cell receptor beta chains from a single sample sequenced in a study of T cells in Graves' hyperthyroidism and ophthalmopathy. RNA transcripts were the template for amplifying TCR beta CDR3 regions. The HTBI primer set drove a first-round RT-PCR of the TCR CDR3. From the multiplex PCR reads, TCRdb called clonotypes with MiXCR, one entry per CDR3 protein. The table lists some 560,000 distinct CDR3 sequences, less than 15% of them singletons. The sequenced material came from blood. All receptors come from a middle-aged woman with Graves' hyperthyroidism.

This clonotype occurred a few times. V and J are TRBV7-9 and TRBJ1-2; tentatively, D is TRBD1 (6 bases). The CDR3 is 15 amino acids. V shed 1 base and J shed 2 bases, with 11 bases lying between them. Per germline, CDR1 SEHNR and CDR2 FQNEAQ (reference sequence). DNA for the CDR3: TGTGCCAGCAGCTTAGTCCCGGGGGCGAACTATGGCTACACCTTC. It specifies CASSLVPGANYGYTF.

This clonotype came up a few times. The chain uses TRBV6-1 and TRBJ2-1; D gene uncertain. V shed 2 bases and J shed 0 bases, with 14 bases lying between them. Germline loops: CDR1 MNHNS, CDR2 SASEGT. The CDR3 is 17 residues long. The CDR3 DNA sequence: TGTGCCAGCAGTGAAAGCTGGCGGACGAGCTCCTACAATGAGCAGTTCTTC. It is translated as CASSESWRTSSYNEQFF.

This clonotype was seen at least ten times. The V gene is TRBV20-1, the J gene TRBJ2-2, with D hard to call. Germline V gene data show CDR1 as DFQATT and CDR2 as SNEGSKA (reference sequence). This CDR3 is built from 15 residues. V was cut by 0 bases and J by 4 bases, with 12 bases left in between. CDR3: CSARDSALVTGELFF. CDR3 nucleotide sequence: TGCAGTGCTAGAGATTCGGCCCTTGTCACCGGGGAGCTGTTTTTT.

The chain recombines TRBV6-6 with TRBJ2-1, with 9 bases lining up with TRBD2. The V gene's germline CDR1 is MNHNY and CDR2 SVGAGI (reference sequence). The CDR3 spans 17 residues. Trimming removed 0 bases from V and 0 bases from J; junction bases left unmatched: 3. The CDR3 spells CASSYSTSGSSYNEQFF. CDR3 in DNA: TGTGCCAGCAGTTACTCAACTAGCGGGTCCTCCTACAATGAGCAGTTCTTC.

The rearrangement links TRBV5-1 to TRBJ2-7; TRBD1 matches 9 bases. V lost 3 bases to trimming and J lost 5 bases; unmatched junction nucleotides: 9. CDR3 length: 15 amino acids. The V gene's germline CDR1 is SGHRS and CDR2 YFSETQ. As DNA, the CDR3 is TGCGCCAGCAGCTGGGGGGACAGGGATAATAACGAGCAGTACTTC. Translated, it gives CASSWGDRDNNEQYF. Full variable domain (outside the CDR3, taken from reference TRBV5-1 and TRBJ2-7): KAGVTQTPRYLIKTRGQQVTLSCSPISGHRSVSWYQQTPGQGLQFLFEYFSETQRNKGNFPGRFSGRQFSNSRSEMNVSTLELGDSALYLCASSWGDRDNNEQYFGPGTRLTVT.

This clonotype was observed at least ten times. J is TRBJ1-4 and V is TRBV18; D may be TRBD1 (6 bases). V lost 2 bases and J lost 8, with 12 bases in between. CDR3 length: 14 amino acids. Per germline, CDR1 KGHSH and CDR2 LQKENI. CDR3 residues: CASSPALQGEKLFF. The DNA of the CDR3 is TGTGCCAGCTCACCAGCGCTACAGGGCGAAAAACTGTTTTTT.

This clonotype was observed a handful of times. The chain has TRBV6-1 and TRBJ1-2, with 7 bases aligning to TRBD1. The CDR3 runs 13 residues. The ends lost 7 bases at V and 4 bases at J; junction bases unmatched: 6. Germline CDR1 reads MNHNS; CDR2 reads SASEGT. The DNA for the CDR3 is TGTGCCAGCACTCCCGGGACAGCCTATGGCTACACCTTC. It encodes CASTPGTAYGYTF.

The chain employs TRBV2 and TRBJ1-6, with TRBD1 matching 9 bases. The junction had 18 bases not matched to a gene; V was cut back by 7 bases and J by 11 bases. This CDR3 has 17 residues. Germline CDR1 and CDR2: SNHLY and FYNNEI. The CDR3 spells CASNRPGQGVIFTPLHF. CDR3 nucleotide sequence: TGTGCCAGCAACCGGCCGGGACAGGGCGTGATATTCACACCCCTCCACTTT.

This clonotype has at least ten counts. The CDR3 region is CASSPRTVQETQYF. For the CDR3, the DNA is TGTGCCAGCAGTCCGAGGACAGTGCAAGAGACCCAGTACTTC. The V and J genes are TRBV28 and TRBJ2-5; TRBD1 is a possible D gene (6 bases). V lost 5 bases and J 2 bases, leaving 12 bases between the germline ends. CDR3 length equals 14 residues. CDR1 and CDR2 from the germline V gene are MDHEN and SYDVKM.